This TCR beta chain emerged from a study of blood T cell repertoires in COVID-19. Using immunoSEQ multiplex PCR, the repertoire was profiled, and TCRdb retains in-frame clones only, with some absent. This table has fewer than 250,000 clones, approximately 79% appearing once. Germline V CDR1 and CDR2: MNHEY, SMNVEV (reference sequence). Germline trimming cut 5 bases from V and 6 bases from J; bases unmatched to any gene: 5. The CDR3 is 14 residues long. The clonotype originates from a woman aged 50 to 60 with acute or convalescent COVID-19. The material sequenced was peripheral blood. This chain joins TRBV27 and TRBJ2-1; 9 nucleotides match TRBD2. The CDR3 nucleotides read TGTGCCAGCAGTGTAGCGGGAGAAAGCAATGAGCAGTTCTTC. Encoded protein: CASSVAGESNEQFF.